A selection of T cell receptor beta chains follows, all from one sample in a study of CD8 T cells in ankylosing spondylitis. TCRdb re-derived calls from the 5' RACE reads in MiXCR, one entry per CDR3 protein. The table lists about 360,000 distinct CDR3 sequences, about 20% of them singletons. The source material was blood, either unsorted or a sorted T cell fraction (not recorded which). The receptors originated from a male donor with ankylosing spondylitis or in good health (not recorded which). The CDR3 runs from the conserved cysteine through the conserved F or W. Each record gives: V gene, J gene, CDR3 protein.

v_gene: TRBV19; j_gene: TRBJ2-3; CDR3aa: CASSISRTGVADTQYF
v_gene: TRBV20-1; j_gene: TRBJ2-5; CDR3aa: CSAKAWSGGAGETQYF
v_gene: TRBV7-3; j_gene: TRBJ2-1; CDR3aa: CASRPGGGFHEQFF
v_gene: TRBV3-1; j_gene: TRBJ2-5; CDR3aa: CASSQPHWETQYF
v_gene: TRBV29-1; j_gene: TRBJ2-1; CDR3aa: CSVEVAGNEQFF
v_gene: TRBV11-3; j_gene: TRBJ2-1; CDR3aa: CASRGGAGHEQFF
v_gene: TRBV27; j_gene: TRBJ2-1; CDR3aa: CASNSEGSTPGQPYNEQFF
v_gene: TRBV9; j_gene: TRBJ2-6; CDR3aa: CASSVDRDGANVLTF
v_gene: TRBV9; j_gene: TRBJ2-2; CDR3aa: CASTSWEGGELFF
v_gene: TRBV5-6; j_gene: TRBJ2-1; CDR3aa: CASSDRTYNEQFF
v_gene: TRBV27; j_gene: TRBJ2-2; CDR3aa: CASSFLWFGGGVNTGELFF
v_gene: TRBV6-1; j_gene: TRBJ2-7; CDR3aa: CASSWTGGRYEQYF
v_gene: TRBV12-3/TRBV12-4; j_gene: TRBJ2-2; CDR3aa: CASRLGVTRPGELFF
v_gene: TRBV18; j_gene: TRBJ1-1; CDR3aa: CASSPPGEQLNTEAFF
v_gene: TRBV5-1; j_gene: TRBJ2-7; CDR3aa: CASSFSGGKPYEQYF
v_gene: TRBV11-2; j_gene: TRBJ2-2; CDR3aa: CASSWDQERNTGELFF
v_gene: TRBV6-2/TRBV6-3; j_gene: TRBJ2-5; CDR3aa: CASISDTLLTQYF
v_gene: TRBV12-3/TRBV12-4; j_gene: TRBJ2-2; CDR3aa: CASSSGGPTGELFF
v_gene: TRBV7-9; j_gene: TRBJ1-2; CDR3aa: CASSLALTNTF
v_gene: TRBV27; j_gene: TRBJ2-1; CDR3aa: CASSLTGLGLYNEQFF
v_gene: TRBV12-3/TRBV12-4; j_gene: TRBJ1-5; CDR3aa: CASSLSGASQHF
v_gene: TRBV12-3/TRBV12-4; j_gene: TRBJ2-3; CDR3aa: CASSSTGDNTDTQYF
v_gene: TRBV29-1; j_gene: TRBJ2-3; CDR3aa: CSVEIAVRGVDTQYF
v_gene: TRBV12-3/TRBV12-4; j_gene: TRBJ2-2; CDR3aa: CASTGTGTGELFF
v_gene: TRBV10-3; j_gene: TRBJ2-1; CDR3aa: CAIHQSGSSYNEQFF
v_gene: TRBV30; j_gene: TRBJ2-7; CDR3aa: CAWGLRDGVYEQYF
v_gene: TRBV20-1; j_gene: TRBJ2-6; CDR3aa: CSASNGRSGANVLTF
v_gene: TRBV6-1; j_gene: TRBJ2-5; CDR3aa: CASTWGGGNQETQYF
v_gene: TRBV25-1; j_gene: TRBJ1-3; CDR3aa: CASSDAWDTIYF
v_gene: TRBV2; j_gene: TRBJ2-1; CDR3aa: CALSVGLAGGPVRFNEQFF
v_gene: TRBV28; j_gene: TRBJ2-3; CDR3aa: CASSAYSGATTDTQYF
v_gene: TRBV12-3/TRBV12-4; j_gene: TRBJ2-5; CDR3aa: CASSFQETQYF
v_gene: TRBV10-3; j_gene: TRBJ2-7; CDR3aa: CAISESDGYEQYF
v_gene: TRBV27; j_gene: TRBJ2-7; CDR3aa: CASSNQGDYEQYF
v_gene: TRBV12-3/TRBV12-4; j_gene: TRBJ2-2; CDR3aa: CASSLWQGMLGGELFF
v_gene: TRBV2; j_gene: TRBJ2-7; CDR3aa: CASSDENEQYF
v_gene: TRBV11-2; j_gene: TRBJ2-7; CDR3aa: CASSAGVSYEQYF
v_gene: TRBV2; j_gene: TRBJ2-7; CDR3aa: CASSEVDRVHEQYF
v_gene: TRBV7-9; j_gene: TRBJ2-5; CDR3aa: CASSIATGATQYF
v_gene: TRBV7-9; j_gene: TRBJ1-3; CDR3aa: CASSSDSSGNTIYF
v_gene: TRBV4-1; j_gene: TRBJ2-1; CDR3aa: CASSQDTRDNEQFF
v_gene: TRBV7-8; j_gene: TRBJ1-1; CDR3aa: CASRAAGTMNTEAFF
v_gene: TRBV7-2; j_gene: TRBJ2-1; CDR3aa: CASGYLVGEQFF
v_gene: TRBV12-3/TRBV12-4; j_gene: TRBJ2-3; CDR3aa: CASRVHPGVPGDTQYF
v_gene: TRBV2; j_gene: TRBJ2-7; CDR3aa: CASSDGGPYEQYF
v_gene: TRBV20-1; j_gene: TRBJ1-5; CDR3aa: CSAGGGRNQPQHF
v_gene: TRBV20-1; j_gene: TRBJ2-7; CDR3aa: CSARQGTSGYF
v_gene: TRBV5-4; j_gene: TRBJ2-5; CDR3aa: CASSPGTDGAQYF
v_gene: TRBV27; j_gene: TRBJ1-5; CDR3aa: CASGVAEPQHF
v_gene: TRBV12-3/TRBV12-4; j_gene: TRBJ2-7; CDR3aa: CASSSPGQGYEQYF
v_gene: TRBV27; j_gene: TRBJ2-1; CDR3aa: CASSLAAPYNEQFF
v_gene: TRBV29-1; j_gene: TRBJ2-2; CDR3aa: CSVPGQNTGELFF
v_gene: TRBV10-3; j_gene: TRBJ2-5; CDR3aa: CAISVLRQEEETQYF
v_gene: TRBV12-3/TRBV12-4; j_gene: TRBJ1-1; CDR3aa: CASSGTGPGTEAFF
v_gene: TRBV4-1; j_gene: TRBJ2-3; CDR3aa: CASSRPRGRNPDTQYF
v_gene: TRBV2; j_gene: TRBJ1-5; CDR3aa: CASSVRDSSNQPQHF
v_gene: TRBV2; j_gene: TRBJ2-2; CDR3aa: CASSEVHTGELFF
v_gene: TRBV29-1; j_gene: TRBJ2-1; CDR3aa: CSANAGTRSYNEQFF
v_gene: TRBV7-3; j_gene: TRBJ2-2; CDR3aa: CASSLNGGENTGELFF